This T cell receptor beta chain was observed in a study of blood T cell repertoires in COVID-19 (dated by TCRdb to 2019 to 2021). Concerning the study at large: Collaborator samples came from the United States, Italy and Spain and covered acute and convalescent phases of COVID-19. The repertoires were released in a freely available public database meant as a resource for research on the immune response to SARS-CoV-2. Subjects who had been exposed to COVID-19, were actively infected with it, or had recovered from it provided the deeply sampled blood TCRbeta repertoires that made up the dataset. HLA class I and class II types, where available, came from metadata supplied by the sample provider rather than from assay-based typing. A de-identified subject ID, COVID-19 status, age in years and sex were almost always included in the sample metadata. The samples were drawn from the first 160 participants of the ongoing ImmuneRACE study and from 1,254 subjects provided by 6 global collaborators. The material from the prospective study consisted of cDNA or gDNA derived from T cells, B-cell-depleted T cells, or PBMCs. General findings and caveats noted by the study authors: How much clinical and demographic metadata was included differed by source and by participant, and the metadata was provided uncurated.

As for this clone: Its recognized antigen is unknown. Base qualities are not recorded, but no much larger clone differs from it by a single base.

The CDR3, cysteine through phenylalanine, is 15 amino acids long. This entry keeps only the CDR3 DNA: 45 bases, framed from base 1. The germline V gene yields LGHNA for CDR1 and YNFKEQ for CDR2. The junction shows trimming of 1 base on V and 4 bases on J, plus 13 bases between the germline ends. The immunoSEQ Assay, a bias-controlled multiplex PCR, was used to amplify TCRbeta CDR3 regions from genomic DNA. As for how the authors treated the data: Within the assay, amplification of reference gene primers was used to estimate how many nucleated cells each sample contained. Sequence reads were collapsed and filtered to measure the absolute abundance of every unique TCRbeta CDR3 rearrangement. For each sample, productive Simpson clonality was calculated as the square root of Simpson's diversity index over productive rearrangements. Imported from immuneACCESS, the table was reduced by TCRdb to in-frame sequences with V and J called. These copies leave out some clones; in studies compared against another copy, an unresolved V gene accounts for under half, and the cause of the remainder is not known. V, J and clone size are taken as reported in that table, and D and trimming were inferred from the DNA itself. A total of some 250,000 clones appear in this sample, approximately 83% of them only once. The ten largest make up about 2.9% of the sample.

A second Seattle source provided samples from volunteer blood donors who had recovered from COVID-19. Collaborating institutions collected whole blood in K2EDTA tubes following their own protocols. For TCRbeta analysis, collaborator samples were shipped as frozen whole blood, as isolated PBMCs, or as DNA extracted from either sample type. Sequencing was performed on peripheral blood. This chain is built from TRBV4-2 and TRBJ1-1; no D gene is confidently identified. The receptor comes from a woman in her 30s who had recovered from COVID-19. Here the CDR3 is given as CASSQAHGRGTEAFF. The sequenced DNA: TGTGCCAGCAGCCAAGCCCACGGGCGGGGCACTGAAGCTTTCTTT.